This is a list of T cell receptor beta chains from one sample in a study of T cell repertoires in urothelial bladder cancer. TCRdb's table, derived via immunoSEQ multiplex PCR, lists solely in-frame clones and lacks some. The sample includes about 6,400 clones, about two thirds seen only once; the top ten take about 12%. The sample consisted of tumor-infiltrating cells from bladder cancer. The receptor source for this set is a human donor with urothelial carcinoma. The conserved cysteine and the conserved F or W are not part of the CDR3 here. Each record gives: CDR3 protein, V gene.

ASSLTENSPLH,TRBV5-1
ASSLGLGLNTEAF,TRBV7-2
ASEDSGGSYEQY,TRBV5-4
ASSWTGGGPYEQY,TRBV5-1
ASSIEARGYT,TRBV19
AGRTSGGAIDTQY,TRBV5-4
SVAGRGHQGYT,TRBV29-1
ASNRRGGGADTQY,TRBV27
ASSERTGMAF,TRBV6-5
ASSTDGYSNQPQH,TRBV19
ASSESGSTEAF,TRBV10-1